The clone carrying this T cell receptor beta chain was counted once. Antigen: not known. This record belongs to a study of T cell responses to AZD1222 COVID-19 vaccine. Study-wide results and limits: Rises in breadth and depth of Spike-specific TCRs came after two AZD1222 doses. White British donors predominated, females outnumbered males, and clonal diversity was possibly underestimated.

Sequenced by immunoSEQ multiplex PCR; TCRdb stores in-frame clones only, minus some. This repertoire shows some 66,000 clones, over 75% found once; its top ten account for roughly 17%. Sample: peripheral blood, taken on day 0 of AZD1222 vaccination. The receptor's source is an adult in good health.

The CDR3 nucleotides read TGTGCCAGCAGCTTGGGGACAGGGAGTTATTTGGGTCAGCCCCAGCATTTT. Translation gives CASSLGTGSYLGQPQHF. The J gene is TRBJ1-5, the V gene TRBV5-6; TRBD1 aligns across 8 bases. J was trimmed by 6 bases and V by 0 bases; bases with no gene match: 11. Germline-derived CDR1 and CDR2 are SGHDT and YYEEEE. The CDR3 totals 17 residues. The full variable domain, in which reference TRBV5-6 and TRBJ1-5 provide the parts outside the CDR3, is DAGVTQSPTHLIKTRGQQVTLRCSPKSGHDTVSWYQQALGQGPQFIFQYYEEEERQRGNFPDRFSGHQFPNYSSELNVNALLLGDSALYLCASSLGTGSYLGQPQHFGDGTRLSIL.